This T cell receptor (beta chain) was found in a study of blood T cell repertoires in COVID-19. About the research overall: Samples representing acute and convalescent COVID-19 were sourced from the United States, Italy and Spain.

Clones were sequenced by immunoSEQ multiplex PCR, and TCRdb holds only the in-frame ones, with some missing. The repertoire has hundreds of thousands of clones, around four fifths of them found once; the top ten carry under 3%. The CDR3 is made up of 13 amino acids. Trimming removed 1 base from V and 7 bases from J, with 10 bases in between. Germline V gene data show CDR1 as SGHNT and CDR2 as YENEEA. The source of this sequence is a woman in her seventies with active or convalescent COVID-19. Material for sequencing was peripheral blood. J is TRBJ1-1 and V is TRBV11-3; no clear D. The CDR3 bases are TGTGCCAGCAGCTTAGTTTACGGGGTTGAAGCTTTCTTT. Translation gives CASSLVYGVEAFF.